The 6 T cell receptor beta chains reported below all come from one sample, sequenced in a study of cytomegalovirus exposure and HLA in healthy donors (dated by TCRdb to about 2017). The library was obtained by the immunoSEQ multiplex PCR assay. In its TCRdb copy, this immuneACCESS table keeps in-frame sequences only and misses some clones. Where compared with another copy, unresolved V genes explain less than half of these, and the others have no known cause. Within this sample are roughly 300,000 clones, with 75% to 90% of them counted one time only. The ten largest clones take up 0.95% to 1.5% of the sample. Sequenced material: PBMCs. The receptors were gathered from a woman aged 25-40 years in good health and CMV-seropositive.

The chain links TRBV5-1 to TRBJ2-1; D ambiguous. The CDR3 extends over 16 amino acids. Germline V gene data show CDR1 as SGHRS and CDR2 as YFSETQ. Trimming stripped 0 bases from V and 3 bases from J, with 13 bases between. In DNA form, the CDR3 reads TGCGCCAGCAGCTTGGGGCTTTCAATGCTCTACAATGAGCAGTTCTTC. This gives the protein CASSLGLSMLYNEQFF.

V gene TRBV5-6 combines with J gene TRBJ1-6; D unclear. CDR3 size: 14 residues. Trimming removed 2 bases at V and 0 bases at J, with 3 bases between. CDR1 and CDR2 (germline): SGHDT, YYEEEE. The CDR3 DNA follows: TGTGCCAGCAGCTTAAGCTCCTATAATTCACCCCTCCACTTT. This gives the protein CASSLSSYNSPLHF. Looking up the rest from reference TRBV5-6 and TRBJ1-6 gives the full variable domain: DAGVTQSPTHLIKTRGQQVTLRCSPKSGHDTVSWYQQALGQGPQFIFQYYEEEERQRGNFPDRFSGHQFPNYSSELNVNALLLGDSALYLCASSLSSYNSPLHFGNGTRLTVT.

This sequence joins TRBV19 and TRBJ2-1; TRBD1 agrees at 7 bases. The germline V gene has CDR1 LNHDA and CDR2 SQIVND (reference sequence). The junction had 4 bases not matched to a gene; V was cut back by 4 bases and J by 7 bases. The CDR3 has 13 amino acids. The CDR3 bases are TGTGCCAGTAGTAATCCAGGGGGAAATGAGCAGTTCTTC. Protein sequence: CASSNPGGNEQFF.

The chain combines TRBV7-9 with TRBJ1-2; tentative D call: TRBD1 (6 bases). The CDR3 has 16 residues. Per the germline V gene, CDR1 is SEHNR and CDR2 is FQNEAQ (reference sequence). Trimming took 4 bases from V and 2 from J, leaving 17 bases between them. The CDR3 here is CASSSPRDTLNYGYTF. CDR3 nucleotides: TGTGCCAGCAGCTCCCCCCGGGACACCCTAAACTATGGCTACACCTTC.

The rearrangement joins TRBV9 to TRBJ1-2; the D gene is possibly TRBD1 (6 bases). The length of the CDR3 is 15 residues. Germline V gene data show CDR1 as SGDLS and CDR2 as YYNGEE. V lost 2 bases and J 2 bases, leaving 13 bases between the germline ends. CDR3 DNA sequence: TGTGCCAGCAGCGTTTCCTCTCAGGGGAACTATGGCTACACCTTC. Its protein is CASSVSSQGNYGYTF.

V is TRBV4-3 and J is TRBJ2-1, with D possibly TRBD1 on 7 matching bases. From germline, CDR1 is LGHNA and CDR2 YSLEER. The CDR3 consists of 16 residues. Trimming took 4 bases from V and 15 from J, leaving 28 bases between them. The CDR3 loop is CASSPNRGGITTTRFF. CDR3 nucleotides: TGCGCCAGCAGCCCGAACAGGGGCGGGATAACTACAACGCGGTTCTTC.